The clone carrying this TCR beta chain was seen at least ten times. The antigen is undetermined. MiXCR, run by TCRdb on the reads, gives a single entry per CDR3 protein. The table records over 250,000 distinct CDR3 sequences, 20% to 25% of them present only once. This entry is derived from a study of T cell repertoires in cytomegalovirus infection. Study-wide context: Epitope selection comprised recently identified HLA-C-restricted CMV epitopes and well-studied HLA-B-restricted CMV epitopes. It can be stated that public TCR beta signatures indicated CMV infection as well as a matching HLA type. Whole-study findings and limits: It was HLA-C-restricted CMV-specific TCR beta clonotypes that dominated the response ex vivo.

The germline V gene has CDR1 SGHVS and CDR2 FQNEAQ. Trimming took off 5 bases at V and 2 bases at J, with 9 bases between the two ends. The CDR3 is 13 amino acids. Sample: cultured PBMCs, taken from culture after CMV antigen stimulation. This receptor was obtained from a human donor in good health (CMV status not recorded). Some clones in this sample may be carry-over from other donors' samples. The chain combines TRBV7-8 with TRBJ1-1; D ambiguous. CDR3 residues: CASSRTDNTEAFF. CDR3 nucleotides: TGTGCCAGCAGCCGAACAGATAACACTGAAGCTTTCTTT.